This TCR beta chain was observed in a study of T cells after yellow fever vaccination (dated by TCRdb to the late 2010s). About the full investigation: Libraries from fractions with low cell numbers were prepared with the SMART-Seq v4 Ultra Low Input RNA kit. To follow T-cell clones before and after both primary and booster YFV17D yellow fever vaccination, bulk TCR alpha and beta repertoires underwent longitudinal sequencing. Two healthy male donors, one aged 18 to 30 and one aged 30 to 39 years, were included in the cohort. Blood was collected at multiple timepoints before and after primary and secondary immunization, and bulk PBMC replicates and cell subsets were isolated.

TCR cDNA was made using 5'RACE template switching, a step that added a universal primer site and unique molecular identifiers. Priming for cDNA synthesis came from both the TCR alpha and TCR beta constant segments. Library amplification involved two PCR steps, and the second step added sample barcodes and sequencing adapters. Sequencing of libraries was performed on Illumina HiSeq 2500 (2x100 bp) or NovaSeq (2x150 bp). On the study's bioinformatics: MIGEC handled demultiplexing of reads and collapsing into UMI consensus sequences, while MiXCR performed V(D)J alignment. Clonotypes responding to the vaccine were identified with edgeR on replicate PBMC samples, with the criteria of FDR below 0.01 and a log2 fold change above 5 up to day 15. Bulk clonotypes were assigned CD4 or CD8 identity according to which sequenced CD4 or CD8 repertoire held them at higher abundance. TCRdb took the public reads, trimmed them with fastp at Q25, ran MiXCR for clone calling and kept in-frame beta chains. CDR3 protein duplicates are merged, each entry listing the most common genes and DNA. The V and J calls follow TCRdb's processing rather than the paper's. The sample table lists some 500,000 distinct CDR3 sequences, roughly 12% of them with a count of one. Clones ranked in the top ten supply 11% to 15% of the sample.

The germline V gene encodes CDR1 SGHAT and CDR2 FQDESV (reference sequence). The V end gives up 2 bases and the J end 2 bases, leaving 4 bases in the junction not matched to a gene. Including the terminal cysteine and phenylalanine, the CDR3 comprises 15 residues. Kept here is only the CDR3 DNA, which spans 45 bases and is read in frame from base 1. Sample treatment or condition, as interpreted from the label and publication: live attenuated yellow fever vaccine strain. At each blood-draw timepoint, two biological replicates of bulk PBMCs were obtained. A standard Ficoll-Paque protocol was used to isolate PBMCs from peripheral blood. TriZol was used to extract RNA from bulk PBMCs, from CD4 and CD8 fractions, and from dextramer-positive and dextramer-negative fractions. Summary of the overall study and its limitations: Most clones expanded after primary vaccination were re-detected after the booster (almost 97% of CD4 and 88% of CD8), suggesting broad memory maintenance. FACS-sorted repertoires could contain abundant contaminating clonotypes from the bulk population, so computational filtering was required. The study included only a couple of donors, which limits how far the findings can be generalized. A small share of clonotypes was detected in both CD4 and CD8 compartments, with the overlap likely arising from convergent recombination. The secondary T-cell response was weaker than the primary response but faster, peaking on day 5 instead of day 15.

Points on this clonotype: Its target antigen remains unknown. Per-base quality was not reported, and no clone a single base away is much larger than it.

The sequenced sample was PBMCs, obtained on the day of the yellow fever booster vaccination. The sequence was collected from a man younger than 45 who received the YFV17D yellow fever vaccine. Recombination joined TRBV11-1 with TRBJ2-3, and TRBD2 matches 7 of the central bases. The DNA reads as follows: TGTGCCAGCAGCTTAATGGGACTACCCACAGATACGCAGTATTTT. This gives the protein CASSLMGLPTDTQYF. Beyond the CDR3, the reference TRBV11-1 and TRBJ2-3 genes provide the residues; the full variable domain reads: EAEVAQSPRYKITEKSQAVAFWCDPISGHATLYWYRQILGQGPELLVQFQDESVVDDSQLPKDRFSAERLKGVDSTLKIQPAELGDSAMYLCASSLMGLPTDTQYFGPGTRLTVL.